This note documents a single TCR beta chain sequence. Its antigen is not identified. Just one base apart from a much larger clone, this may be a read error. Unsorted whole blood yielded the blood RNA, and germline DNA was also extracted. The CDR3 totals 15 residues. Per the germline V gene, CDR1 is SGHNT and CDR2 is YYREEE (reference sequence). V was clipped by 4 bases and J by 4 bases; unmatched bases: 7. The authors made TCR beta cDNA from roughly 480 ng total RNA with a constant-region primer. Libraries of TCR beta came from three nested multiplex PCR rounds with slightly modified ARM-PCR. TRBV1-TRBV30 forward primers and a C-beta reverse primer were used in the first two PCR rounds, which each ran for about 11 cycles. One entry per CDR3 protein results from TCRdb running MiXCR on the multiplex PCR reads. The table has 330,000 or so distinct CDR3 sequences, approximately 64% seen once. These data are taken from a study of tumor-infiltrating lymphocytes in primary liver carcinoma. About the research overall: Samples yielded about 3.65 to 8 million productive TCRbeta reads, similar across tissue types.

The study, taken as a whole, reports: Relative to tumor region pairs, the tumor-adjacent and tumor-blood pairs showed overlap that was lower. Bulk, unsorted sampling meant CD4+ and CD8+ repertoires went uncompared.

Sequences were obtained from peripheral blood. This sequence joins TRBV5-4 and TRBJ2-3, with 9 nucleotides matching TRBD2. The TCR comes from a man aged 35 to 55 with primary liver carcinoma and hepatitis B virus infection. The CDR3 loop is CASSPSSGRPDTQYF. CDR3 coding DNA: TGTGCCAGCAGCCCTTCGAGCGGGAGGCCAGATACGCAGTATTTT. The variable domain in full, completed from reference TRBV5-4 and TRBJ2-3, reads ETGVTQSPTHLIKTRGQQVTLRCSSQSGHNTVSWYQQALGQGPQFIFQYYREEENGRGNFPPRFSGLQFPNYSSELNVNALELDDSALYLCASSPSSGRPDTQYFGPGTRLTVL.